The present T cell receptor beta chain was sequenced within a study of a mutant IDH1 vaccine in newly diagnosed glioma. At the level of the study: Antecedent treatment encompassed radiotherapy, temozolomide, or their combination; the majority received both.

Indicated time point: week 5, during vaccination. Vaccine doses each comprised 300 ug of mutant IDH1 20-mer peptide, with topical imiquimod. With regard to this clone: What it recognizes is unknown.

Using immunoSEQ multiplex PCR, the repertoire was profiled, and TCRdb retains in-frame clones only, with some absent. In the table there are 52,000 or so clones, approximately 82% of which are singletons. This specimen consisted of PBMCs, obtained from a glioma patient whose treatment included an IDH1 peptide vaccine. This receptor was identified in a woman between 18 and 30 years old with glioma. Some clones in this sample may be carry-over from other donors' samples.

The CDR3 loop is CASSDGTGTTDTQYF. CDR3 bases: TGTGCCAGCAGTGACGGGACAGGGACGACAGATACGCAGTATTTT. This chain connects TRBV6-4 to TRBJ2-3, with 9 bases that match TRBD1. From germline, CDR1 is MRHNA and CDR2 SNTAGT. V was clipped by 2 bases and J by 3 bases; unmatched bases: 3. The CDR3 is 15 amino acids.